Included here is one T cell receptor (beta chain) sequence, with context. Its antigen remains unidentified. No base-level quality is on record; no much larger clone is a single base apart. From its cysteine to its phenylalanine, the CDR3 spans 12 amino acids. This entry keeps only the CDR3 DNA: 36 bases, framed from base 1. CDR1 and CDR2, per the germline V gene (reference sequence), are PRHDT and FYEKMQ. The junction carries 5 bases between V and J, which are trimmed by 2 bases and 3 bases respectively. The data stem from a study of ipilimumab plus nivolumab after autologous stem cell transplantation (dated by TCRdb to the early 2020s). Regarding the study in general: A median of 5 ipilimumab doses and under 10 nivolumab doses was received by trial patients. The DLBCL cohort included primary refractory and relapsed disease, with 18-month progression-free survival of roughly 85% and 28% respectively. Patients in the trial were undergoing autologous transplant and had high-risk diffuse large B cell lymphoma, mature T cell lymphoma, or multiple myeloma. The intent-to-treat population of the trial was made up of a few dozen patients. What the work shows at the level of the full study, not this receptor alone: Per the authors, a biologic rationale for further study of the post-transplant checkpoint inhibition approach was offered by T cell receptor repertoire, regulatory T cell phenotype and gut microbiota profiles. The authors concluded that combined checkpoint inhibition appeared tolerable when used as consolidation after transplant.

Starting 14 to 28 days after the autologous transplant, patients began checkpoint therapy, which included ipilimumab at 1 mg/kg intravenously on day 1 of selected weeks. Nivolumab was given at 3 mg/kg intravenously on day 1 of weeks 1, 4, 7, 10, and every two weeks through week 26. The study was a Phase Ib clinical trial testing combined checkpoint inhibition with ipilimumab and nivolumab as consolidation after autologous stem cell transplantation. The method was the immunoSEQ multiplex PCR assay. TCRdb's version of the immuneACCESS table is confined to in-frame rearrangements and falls short of the full clone set. An unresolved V gene accounts for under half of the shortfall where checked; the remainder is of unknown origin. This sample gives fewer than 95,000 clones in total; 75% to 85% of them show up just once. The ten biggest clones cover about 2.2% of the sample.

This clonotype was sampled from a male donor with diffuse large B-cell lymphoma. The sample consisted of PBMCs, taken in a trial of ipilimumab plus nivolumab as post-transplant consolidation. The chain employs TRBV13 and TRBJ2-7; confidence is insufficient to name the D gene. The DNA sequence is TGTGCCAGCAGCTTAAAGTTCTACGAGCAGTACTTC. This translates into CASSLKFYEQYF.